One sample yielded the 19 T cell receptor beta chains listed below, sequenced in a study of T cell responses to AZD1222 COVID-19 vaccine. The repertoire was sequenced with immunoSEQ multiplex PCR; TCRdb's copy has only in-frame clones and lacks some. The sample consists of 180,000 or so clones, more than 90% of them appearing once. The material was peripheral blood, obtained on day 0 of AZD1222 vaccination. Every receptor here comes from an adult in good health.

CDR3: CASSEAREIYTF. CDR3 DNA sequence: TGTGCCAGCAGTGAAGCCAGGGAGATCTACACCTTC. The chain links TRBV6-1 to TRBJ1-2, with D tentatively TRBD1 (5 bases). This CDR3 has 12 amino acids. Trimming removed 0 bases at V and 10 bases at J, with 9 bases between. Germline V CDR1 and CDR2: MNHNS, SASEGT.

This chain links TRBV6-5 with TRBJ1-1, with 7 positions matching TRBD1. After removal of 7 bases from V and 4 bases from J, the junction contained 3 bases not matched to a gene. This CDR3 is 12 amino acids long. CDR1 MNHEY and CDR2 SVGAGI come from the germline V gene. Here the CDR3 reads CASNPGGTEAFF. The CDR3 nucleotides read TGTGCCAGCAACCCAGGGGGCACTGAAGCTTTCTTT.

This chain connects TRBV5-1 to TRBJ1-6; D not certain. The V and J ends lost 0 bases and 7 bases respectively, with 8 bases between them. The CDR3 runs to 14 residues. Germline lookup yields CDR1 SGHRS and CDR2 YFSETQ. The CDR3 DNA is TGCGCCAGCAGCTTGGAGCAGTCAAATTCACCCCTCCACTTT. This translates into CASSLEQSNSPLHF.

This chain joins TRBV15 and TRBJ2-7, with 7 bases lining up with TRBD1. Germline V gene data show CDR1 as LNHNV and CDR2 as YYDKDF (reference sequence). The CDR3 is 15 amino acids. The V segment lost 4 bases and the J segment 7 bases; nucleotides outside the gene matches: 13. CDR3: CATSKRSLGQAEQYF. The CDR3 nucleotides are TGTGCCACCAGCAAGAGATCTTTAGGACAGGCAGAGCAGTACTTC.

The chain employs TRBV19 and TRBJ1-1; a possible D gene is TRBD1 (6 bases). V shed 7 bases and J shed 4 bases, with 7 bases lying between them. The CDR3 spans 11 residues. CDR1 and CDR2 (germline): LNHDA, SQIVND (reference sequence). This chain's CDR3 is CASIQGTEAFF. Here the CDR3 DNA reads TGTGCCAGTATACAGGGCACTGAAGCTTTCTTT.

The chain joins TRBV2 to TRBJ1-1, with unresolved D. Per germline, CDR1 SNHLY and CDR2 FYNNEI. The V gene lost 7 bases and the J gene lost 4 bases, with 7 bases spanning the gap. The CDR3 is made up of 11 amino acids. The CDR3 DNA follows: TGTGCCAGCATCCGGCCCACTGAAGCTTTCTTT. Its translation: CASIRPTEAFF.

V gene TRBV6-5 combines with J gene TRBJ1-1; 8 positions match TRBD1. The CDR3 runs to 13 residues. The V gene end was trimmed by 2 bases and the J gene end by 5 bases; junction bases not matched to a gene: 1. CDR1 is MNHEY and CDR2 is SVGAGI in the germline V gene. CDR3 sequence reads: CASSYGQGTEAFF. The CDR3 DNA follows: TGTGCCAGCAGTTACGGACAGGGTACTGAAGCTTTCTTT.

The gene calls are TRBV28 and TRBJ1-2; 7 nucleotides match TRBD1. This CDR3 contains 15 residues. Trimming at V came to 3 bases and at J to 3 bases, leaving 7 bases not matched to a gene. Germline V gives CDR1 MDHEN, CDR2 SYDVKM. This chain's CDR3 is CASSFFGQADYGYTF. DNA for the CDR3: TGTGCCAGCAGTTTTTTCGGACAGGCCGACTATGGCTACACCTTC.

This clone was seen only a few times. This chain connects TRBV20-1 to TRBJ1-2; 8 bases fit TRBD1. V dropped 3 bases and J dropped 3; count of bases not matched to a gene: 3. There are 13 residues in the CDR3. The germline V gene has CDR1 DFQATT and CDR2 SNEGSKA (reference sequence). The CDR3 here is CSASSDRDYGYTF. CDR3 in DNA: TGCAGTGCTAGTTCGGACAGGGACTATGGCTACACCTTC.

This chain links TRBV10-1 with TRBJ2-1; 9 bases match TRBD2. Germline CDR1 and CDR2: WNHNN and SYGVQD (reference sequence). V trimming: 3 bases; J trimming: 7 bases; junction bases outside the gene matches: 7. CDR3 size: 15 residues. The DNA of the CDR3 is TGCGCCAGCAGTGATCGGGCGGGAGGGTTGAATGAGCAGTTCTTC. It yields the protein CASSDRAGGLNEQFF.

Concerning this clone: This specimen includes other DNA sequences encoding the same CDR3. The rearrangement links TRBV9 to TRBJ1-1; the match to TRBD1 covers 7 bases. The length of the CDR3 is 17 residues. Trimming took 0 bases from V and 0 from J; bases not matched to a gene: 8. CDR1 and CDR2 (germline): SGDLS, YYNGEE. The CDR3 coding sequence is TGTGCCAGCAGCGTAGACCTCCAGGGGGGGATGAACACTGAAGCTTTCTTT. It translates to CASSVDLQGGMNTEAFF.

This clone was detected only a few times. The chain couples TRBV18 to TRBJ2-3, with 9 bases that match TRBD2. Trimming removed 3 bases from V and 2 bases from J; junction bases left unmatched: 6. Germline assignment: CDR1 KGHSH and CDR2 LQKENI. CDR3 length: 16 residues. The DNA for the CDR3 is TGTGCCAGCTCACCTACCGCGGGAGGGTTCACAGATACGCAGTATTTT. Protein sequence: CASSPTAGGFTDTQYF.

The rearrangement uses TRBV14 and TRBJ1-1; unclear D gene. The CDR3 extends over 16 amino acids. The germline CDR1 and CDR2 sequences are SGHDN and FVKESK. The V and J ends lost 1 base and 1 base respectively, with 13 bases between them. CDR3 sequence (DNA): TGTGCCAGCAGCCAAGCCTATTCGGGAGCGAACACTGAAGCTTTCTTT. It translates to CASSQAYSGANTEAFF.

In its sample, this clone was seen once. The chain couples TRBV7-8 to TRBJ1-2, with a possible D match to TRBD1 (5 bases). The germline CDR1 and CDR2 sequences are SGHVS and FQNEAQ. The ends were cut back, 5 bases at V and 8 bases at J, with 18 bases in the middle. There are 14 residues in the CDR3. CDR3 in DNA: TGTGCCAGCAGCACCGGGCTCAGGGCAAGCGGCTACACCTTC. This codes for CASSTGLRASGYTF.

This rearrangement joins TRBV5-1 to TRBJ1-1; D remains unclear. Trimming pared 2 bases from V and 1 base from J, leaving 9 bases between. This CDR3 is built from 14 residues. Looked up from germline, CDR1 is SGHRS and CDR2 is YFSETQ. CDR3 sequence: CASSLPRTNTEAFF. As DNA, the CDR3 is TGCGCCAGCAGCTTACCAAGGACGAACACTGAAGCTTTCTTT.

CDR3 coding DNA: TGCAGCGGCCGCGGGACGGACTCCTACGAGCAGTACTTC. Translation: CSGRGTDSYEQYF. This sequence joins TRBV29-1 and TRBJ2-7; weak D call: TRBD2 (6 bases). The CDR3 extends over 13 amino acids. V lost 7 bases, J lost 0 bases, and 13 bases lay in between. In germline, CDR1 is SQVTM, CDR2 ANQGSEA.

This chain uses TRBV3-1 (or the pseudogene TRBV3-2) with TRBJ1-2, with 9 bases matching TRBD1. Germline V gene lookup returns CDR1 LGHDT and CDR2 YNNKEL (reference sequence). Trimming cost V 3 bases and J 4 bases; bases outside gene matches: 9. This CDR3 has 16 residues. CDR3 residues: CASSHSGQGGGYGYTF. CDR3 in DNA: TGTGCCAGCAGCCATTCGGGACAGGGAGGAGGCTATGGCTACACCTTC.

The rearrangement joins TRBV6-5 to TRBJ2-3; the D gene is possibly TRBD2 (7 bases). Germline CDR1 MNHEY, CDR2 SVGAGI. This CDR3 is 14 amino acids long. Trimming took 6 bases from V and 4 from J, leaving 14 bases between them. The CDR3 protein is CASRSQGRADTQYF. CDR3 nucleotides: TGTGCCAGCAGATCTCAGGGGAGGGCAGATACGCAGTATTTT.

V and J are TRBV5-4 and TRBJ1-6; D possibly corresponds to TRBD1 (5 bases). V gave up 0 bases and J gave up 0 bases, with 13 bases separating them. CDR1 is SGHNT, CDR2 YYREEE, per germline (reference sequence). This CDR3 comprises 18 residues. This chain's CDR3 is CASSLAKGAASYNSPLHF. The CDR3 DNA sequence: TGTGCCAGCAGCTTGGCCAAAGGGGCGGCCTCCTATAATTCACCCCTCCACTTT.